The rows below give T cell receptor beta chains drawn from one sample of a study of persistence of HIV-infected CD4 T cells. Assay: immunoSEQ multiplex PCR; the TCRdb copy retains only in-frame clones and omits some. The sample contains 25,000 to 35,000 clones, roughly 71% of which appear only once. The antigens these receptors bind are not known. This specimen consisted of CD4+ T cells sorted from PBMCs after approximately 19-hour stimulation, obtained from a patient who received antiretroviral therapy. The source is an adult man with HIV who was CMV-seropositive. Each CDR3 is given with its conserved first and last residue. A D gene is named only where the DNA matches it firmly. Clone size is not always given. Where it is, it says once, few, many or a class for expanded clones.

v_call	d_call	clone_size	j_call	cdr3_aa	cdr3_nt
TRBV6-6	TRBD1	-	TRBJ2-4	CASSGDRAADKNIQYF	TGTGCAAGCAGTGGGGACAGGGCAGCGGACAAAAACATTCAGTACTTC
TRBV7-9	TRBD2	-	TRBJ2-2	CASSPIGVAGNRNTGELFF	TGTGCCAGCAGTCCAATTGGGGTAGCGGGGAACCGGAACACCGGGGAGCTGTTTTTT
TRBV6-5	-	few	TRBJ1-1	CASKVSKSTEAFF	TGTGCCAGCAAGGTCAGTAAGAGCACTGAAGCTTTCTTT
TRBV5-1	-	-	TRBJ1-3	CASSLWEILSGNTIYF	TGCGCCAGCAGCTTATGGGAGATCCTCTCTGGAAACACCATATATTTT
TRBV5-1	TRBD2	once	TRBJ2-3	CASSVSGTRTDTQYF	TGCGCCAGCAGCGTTAGCGGGACCCGCACAGATACGCAGTATTTT
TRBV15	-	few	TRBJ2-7	CATSRDYGVLDEQYF	TGTGCCACCAGCAGAGATTACGGGGTTCTCGACGAGCAGTACTTC
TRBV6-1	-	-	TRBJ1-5	CASSESPQGNQPQHF	TGTGCCAGCAGTGAATCTCCGCAGGGGAATCAGCCCCAGCATTTT
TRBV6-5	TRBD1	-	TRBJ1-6	CASSRERTGNSPLHF	TGTGCCAGCAGCCGGGAGCGGACAGGGAATTCACCCCTCCACTTT
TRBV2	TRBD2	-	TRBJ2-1	CASSETSGGINEQFF	TGTGCCAGCAGTGAAACCAGCGGGGGGATCAATGAGCAGTTCTTC
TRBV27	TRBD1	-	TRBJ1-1	CASSEYRGQGEWAFF	TGTGCCAGCAGTGAATATCGCGGACAGGGGGAATGGGCTTTCTTT
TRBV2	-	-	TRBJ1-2	CASRGASGYYGYTF	TGTGCCAGCAGGGGGGCATCAGGGTACTATGGCTACACCTTC
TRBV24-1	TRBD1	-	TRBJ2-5	CATSDPGTGGGETQYF	TGTGCCACCAGTGACCCCGGGACAGGGGGGGGAGAGACCCAGTACTTC
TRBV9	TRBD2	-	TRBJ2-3	CASSVDRAGSPDTQYF	TGTGCCAGCAGCGTTGATCGAGCGGGGAGTCCAGATACGCAGTATTTT
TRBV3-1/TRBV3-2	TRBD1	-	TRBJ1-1	CASSQAGQGGNTEAFF	TGTGCCAGCAGCCAAGCGGGTCAGGGGGGAAACACTGAAGCTTTCTTT
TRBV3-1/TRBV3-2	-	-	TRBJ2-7	CASSQPPYYEQYF	TGTGCCAGCAGCCAACCCCCTTACTACGAGCAGTACTTC
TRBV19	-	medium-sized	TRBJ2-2	CASSILGQGATGELFF	TGTGCCAGTAGTATCTTGGGGCAGGGAGCCACCGGGGAGCTGTTTTTT
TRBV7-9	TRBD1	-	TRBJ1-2	CASSLDRGPGGYTF	TGTGCCAGCAGCTTAGACAGGGGGCCTGGCGGCTACACCTTC
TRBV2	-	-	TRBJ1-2	CASKRQDNGYTF	TGTGCCAGCAAAAGGCAGGACAATGGCTACACCTTC
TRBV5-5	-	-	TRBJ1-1	CASSLVWGSEAFF	TGTGCCAGCAGCTTGGTATGGGGGAGTGAAGCTTTCTTT
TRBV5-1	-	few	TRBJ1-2	CASSLQGPKSGYTF	TGCGCCAGCAGCTTGCAGGGCCCCAAATCCGGCTACACCTTC
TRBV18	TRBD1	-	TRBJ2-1	CASSPPAGGIYNEQFF	TGTGCCAGCTCACCACCGGCAGGGGGCATCTACAATGAGCAGTTCTTC
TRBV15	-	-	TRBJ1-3	CATSRDFGSAGSPGNTIYF	TGTGCCACCAGCAGAGATTTTGGCTCGGCGGGCTCCCCTGGAAACACCATATATTTT
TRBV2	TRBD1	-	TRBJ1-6	CASSLRDRDSPLHF	TGTGCCAGCAGTCTCCGGGACAGGGATTCACCCCTCCACTTT
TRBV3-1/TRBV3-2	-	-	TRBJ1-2	CASSQVQGTGYTF	TGTGCCAGCAGCCAAGTTCAAGGCACGGGCTACACCTTC
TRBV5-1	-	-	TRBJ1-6	CASSFGQSYSPLHF	TGCGCCAGCAGCTTTGGACAGAGCTATTCACCCCTCCACTTT
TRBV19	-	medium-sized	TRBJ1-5	CASSITQLPNQPQHF	TGTGCCAGTAGTATCACCCAACTACCCAATCAGCCCCAGCATTTT
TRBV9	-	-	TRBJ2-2	CASSVLRTSTTGELFF	TGTGCCAGCAGCGTCCTAAGAACCTCGACCACCGGGGAGCTGTTTTTT